The clone carrying this T cell receptor beta chain was observed a handful of times. What it recognizes is unknown. This sample is drawn from a study of blood T cells in healthy people across ages. Whole-study findings and limits: Any conclusive comparison of naive versus antigen-experienced cells was prevented by using unsorted PBMCs.

The authors ran a second PCR of roughly 6 to 12 cycles using a sample-barcoded 5' primer and a J-beta primer mix. TCRdb fed the 5' RACE reads into MiXCR, producing one record per CDR3 protein. The data contain around 750,000 distinct CDR3 sequences, roughly 50% of them singletons. Sequencing used blood. The source of this sequence is a man older than 75 in good health.

In nucleotides, the CDR3 is TGTGCCAGCAGCCCAGAGGGGACTGGGTACACCTTC. It encodes CASSPEGTGYTF. This chain uses TRBV25-1 with TRBJ1-2; possibly TRBD1 for D (5 bases). V dropped 6 bases and J dropped 11 bases, with 16 bases sitting between them. The germline V gene encodes CDR1 MGHDK and CDR2 SYGVNS. The length of the CDR3 is 12 residues.